This T cell receptor beta chain emerged from a study of blood T cell repertoires in COVID-19. Per the original data handling: Amplified reference gene primers provided the basis for estimating nucleated cell counts. Assay used: immunoSEQ multiplex PCR; TCRdb lists only in-frame clones, some missing. From that table come the V and J calls and clone size; the DNA was used to work out D and trimming. In the table there are 46,000 or so clones, 90% of which are singletons. V was pared by 1 base and J by 2 bases, with 4 bases of the junction left unmatched. The germline V gene encodes CDR1 LGHNA and CDR2 YSLEER. The CDR3 is 15 residues long.

This receptor was identified in a man in his 70s with active COVID-19. The chain uses TRBV4-3 and TRBJ2-7; 8 positions match TRBD1. Input material: peripheral blood. CDR3 bases: TGCGCCAGCAGCCAAGTTCAGGGGGCGGCCTACGAGCAGTACTTC. Translated: CASSQVQGAAYEQYF.